These 25 T cell receptor beta chains share one sample of origin, sequenced in a study of early T cells in non-severe SARS-CoV-2 infection. TCRdb processed the 5' RACE reads anew with MiXCR; each CDR3 protein has one entry. This table has under 95,000 distinct CDR3 sequences, 15% appearing once. The sample taken for sequencing was whole blood. These receptors came from an adult who was a healthcare worker with PCR-confirmed SARS-CoV-2 infection or an uninfected control (not recorded which).

The gene calls are TRBV28 and TRBJ1-1; 8 positions match TRBD1. The CDR3 is made up of 12 amino acids. Germline V gene data show CDR1 as MDHEN and CDR2 as SYDVKM. J lost 14 bases, V lost 4 bases, and 9 bases had no gene match. CDR3 nucleotide sequence: TGTGCCAGCAGTTCCGGGACAGGCCGAATATTCTTT. Translating it yields CASSSGTGRIFF.

The V call is TRBV9, the J call TRBJ1-3; D is unclear. V gave up 7 bases and J gave up 0 bases, with 8 bases separating them. The germline V gene has CDR1 SGDLS and CDR2 YYNGEE. The CDR3 consists of 13 residues. The CDR3 DNA follows: TGTGCCAGCGCGGAGAACTCTGGAAACACCATATATTTT. Residues: CASAENSGNTIYF. The whole variable domain, filled in from reference TRBV9 and TRBJ1-3, reads DSGVTQTPKHLITATGQRVTLRCSPRSGDLSVYWYQQSLDQGLQFLIQYYNGEERAKGNILERFSAQQFPDLHSELNLSSLELGDSALYFCASAENSGNTIYFGEGSWLTVV.

This clonotype was counted many times. The chain's CDR3 is CASSLLSGSTDTQYF. CDR3 nucleotide sequence: TGTGCCAGCAGCTTGCTGTCCGGGAGCACAGATACGCAGTATTTT. V is TRBV7-3 and J is TRBJ2-3; D is unresolved. Trimming cost V 3 bases and J 0 bases, with 10 bases left between them. CDR3 length equals 15 residues. Per germline, CDR1 SGHTA and CDR2 FQGTGA.

The rearrangement joins TRBV20-1 to TRBJ2-7; 10 bases align to TRBD2. The CDR3 spans 17 residues. Germline loops: CDR1 DFQATT, CDR2 SNEGSKA (reference sequence). With 3 bases clipped from V and 6 bases from J, the junction kept 17 bases outside the gene matches. The CDR3 coding sequence is TGCAGTGCTAGCCGCCCCAGGGAGCGGGAGGGAGGAGTCGAGCAGTACTTC. Its protein product is CSASRPREREGGVEQYF.

This clonotype was seen a few times. The chain recombines TRBV6-5 with TRBJ2-7; either TRBD1 or TRBD2 may fit D (5 bases each). CDR3 length: 13 residues. Trimming cost V 3 bases and J 6 bases, with 12 bases left between them. Germline V CDR1 and CDR2: MNHEY, SVGAGI. This chain's CDR3 is CASSYGQGAEQYF. The CDR3 coding sequence is TGTGCCAGCAGTTATGGCCAGGGAGCCGAGCAGTACTTC.

This chain joins TRBV27 and TRBJ1-1; D remains unclear. The CDR3 has 14 residues. Germline V gene lookup returns CDR1 MNHEY and CDR2 SMNVEV (reference sequence). The V end lost 2 bases, the J end lost 0 bases, and 7 bases lay between the germline ends. The CDR3: CASSLNGMNTEAFF. The DNA of the CDR3 is TGTGCCAGCAGTTTAAACGGTATGAACACTGAAGCTTTCTTT.

The chain is built from TRBV5-1 and TRBJ2-1; TRBD2 agrees at 9 bases. Unmatched junction bases numbered 4, after V lost 3 bases and J lost 3 bases. Germline CDR1 is SGHRS and CDR2 is YFSETQ. This CDR3 has 15 residues. The CDR3 spells CASSSGLANYNEQFF. In nucleotides, the CDR3 is TGCGCCAGCAGCTCTGGACTAGCGAACTACAATGAGCAGTTCTTC.

The chain recombines TRBV20-1 with TRBJ2-3; tentative D call: TRBD1 (6 bases). CDR3 length equals 15 residues. Per the germline V gene, CDR1 is DFQATT and CDR2 is SNEGSKA (reference sequence). Trimming removed 1 base from V and 0 bases from J, with 11 bases in between. The CDR3, as DNA: TGCAGTGCTAGAGTCGACACAGGGAGCACAGATACGCAGTATTTT. This gives the protein CSARVDTGSTDTQYF.

This clonotype has just a few counts. This chain joins TRBV7-2 and TRBJ2-6, with TRBD1 identical over 7 bases. The CDR3 is 18 amino acids. Germline V gene sequence: CDR1 SGHTA, CDR2 FQGNSA. Losses at the gene ends were 1 base for V and 0 bases for J; bases not matched to a gene: 6. In DNA, the CDR3 is TGTGCCAGCAGCTTAGTCGGGACAGCGAACTCTGGGGCCAACGTCCTGACTTTC. Its protein product is CASSLVGTANSGANVLTF. The whole variable domain, remainder taken from reference TRBV7-2 and TRBJ2-6, is GAGVSQSPSNKVTEKGKDVELRCDPISGHTALYWYRQSLGQGLEFLIYFQGNSAPDKSGLPSDRFSAERTGGSVSTLTIQRTQQEDSAVYLCASSLVGTANSGANVLTFGAGSRLTVL.

The table lists this clonotype with a few counts. The chain joins TRBV7-9 to TRBJ1-3, with D hard to call. CDR1 SEHNR and CDR2 FQNEAQ come from the germline V gene (reference sequence). V was cut by 3 bases and J by 8 bases, with 11 bases left in between. The CDR3 sequence is 13 residues long. The CDR3 DNA sequence: TGTGCCAGCAGCTTGGGATCCGACGACACCATATATTTT. It codes for CASSLGSDDTIYF.

The CDR3 region is CSARDGRSTQYF. Written as DNA, the CDR3 is TGCAGTGCTAGAGACGGGCGTTCTACGCAGTATTTT. The chain combines TRBV20-1 with TRBJ2-3; D remains ambiguous. V lost 0 bases, J lost 8 bases, and 9 bases lay in between. The CDR3 consists of 12 residues. Germline lookup yields CDR1 DFQATT and CDR2 SNEGSKA (reference sequence).

This clonotype was counted many times. The V and J genes are TRBV28 and TRBJ2-2; D uncertain. The CDR3 is 13 residues long. The germline gives CDR1 MDHEN, CDR2 SYDVKM. V lost 8 bases, J lost 0 bases, and 7 bases lay in between. The chain's CDR3 is CASWTSNTGELFF. As DNA, the CDR3 is TGTGCCAGCTGGACGTCGAACACCGGGGAGCTGTTTTTT. The variable domain in full, with the rest retrieved from reference TRBV28 and TRBJ2-2, is DVKVTQSSRYLVKRTGEKVFLECVQDMDHENMFWYRQDPGLGLRLIYFSYDVKMKEKGDIPEGYSVSREKKERFSLILESASTNQTSMYLCASWTSNTGELFFGEGSRLTVL.

V is TRBV4-3 and J is TRBJ2-3, with D unclear. V was clipped by 3 bases and J by 1 base, with 11 bases between them. Germline values: CDR1 LGHNA, CDR2 YSLEER. The CDR3 has 15 residues. The CDR3 bases are TGCGCCAGCAGCCACCGCGCCATGGGCACAGATACGCAGTATTTT. Its protein is CASSHRAMGTDTQYF.

The J gene is TRBJ2-3, the V gene TRBV20-1, with 7 bases identical to TRBD2. CDR1 is DFQATT, CDR2 SNEGSKA, per germline (reference sequence). The CDR3 consists of 13 residues. The CDR3 sequence is CIWTLAGTDTQYF. The CDR3 DNA reads TGCATATGGACCCTAGCGGGCACAGATACGCAGTATTTT.

In the case of this clonotype: One junction end does not reproduce the germline sequence, and a read error may be involved. The chain is built from TRBV12-3 or TRBV12-4 and TRBJ1-2, with D uncertain. The CDR3 length is 15 residues. The CDR3 loop is CTSSFWPGAFYGYTF. Here the CDR3 DNA reads TGTACCAGCAGTTTCTGGCCGGGAGCCTTCTATGGCTACACCTTC.

The J gene is TRBJ2-3, the V gene TRBV15; tentative D call: TRBD1 (6 bases). This CDR3 has 14 amino acids. Trimming took off 1 base at V and 1 base at J, with 6 bases between the two ends. Germline lookup yields CDR1 LNHNV and CDR2 YYDKDF (reference sequence). The CDR3 reads CATSRGQGTDTQYF. The DNA for the CDR3 is TGTGCCACCAGCAGAGGACAGGGCACAGATACGCAGTATTTT.

In this sample, this clonotype turned up a few times. V is TRBV11-2 and J is TRBJ2-1, with TRBD2 matching over 8 bases. The CDR3 is 16 residues long. Trimming took 2 bases from V and 8 from J; bases not matched to a gene: 11. CDR1 is SGHAT, CDR2 FQNNGV, per germline. CDR3 bases: TGTGCCAGCAGCTTATTGATCGGGAGGGCCATGGATGAGCAGTTCTTC. It is translated as CASSLLIGRAMDEQFF.

This clonotype was observed a few times. The chain joins TRBV6-2 or TRBV6-3 to TRBJ2-7; unclear D gene. The V and J ends lost 6 bases and 0 bases respectively, with 12 bases between them. The CDR3 runs to 14 residues. Germline V gene sequence: CDR1 MNHEY, CDR2 SVGEGT. The CDR3 here is CASRAALSSYEQYF. The CDR3 DNA is TGTGCCAGCAGGGCGGCCTTGAGCTCCTACGAGCAGTACTTC.

This clonotype has a count of ten or more. The chain employs TRBV10-2 and TRBJ2-4, with a tentative D call TRBD2 (6 bases). This CDR3 has 16 residues. CDR1 is WSHSY and CDR2 is SAAADI in the germline V gene. Trimming removed 4 bases at V and 0 bases at J, with 13 bases between. CDR3 nucleotide sequence: TGCGCCAGCAGTGTGGCCCGAGCGGGAGCCAAAAACATTCAGTACTTC. Translation gives CASSVARAGAKNIQYF.

This clonotype was counted between two and nine times. The chain is built from TRBV5-1 and TRBJ2-5, with D perhaps being TRBD1 or TRBD2 (5 bases each). Trimming removed 4 bases from V and 2 bases from J, with 15 bases in between. This CDR3 comprises 15 residues. Germline lookup yields CDR1 SGHRS and CDR2 YFSETQ. The CDR3 bases are TGCGCCAGCAGCCCGCCGGGGCTCCTTCAAGAGACCCAGTACTTC. Translation: CASSPPGLLQETQYF.

This clonotype showed up just a few times. The V and J genes are TRBV7-6 and TRBJ2-1, with D possibly TRBD2 on 7 matching bases. The germline V and J ends were trimmed by 5 bases and 4 bases, with 18 bases remaining between them. The CDR3 has 16 amino acids. Per the germline V gene, CDR1 is SGHVS and CDR2 is FNYEAQ. The CDR3 coding sequence is TGTGCCAGCAGCGAAGACAGGCGCGGGGGATACAATGAGCAGTTCTTC. It is translated as CASSEDRRGGYNEQFF.

The V gene is TRBV20-1, the J gene TRBJ2-7; D uncertain. This CDR3 region has 13 residues. V was shortened by 5 bases and J by 1 base, with 12 bases between the two germline ends. Germline V gene lookup returns CDR1 DFQATT and CDR2 SNEGSKA (reference sequence). For the CDR3, the DNA is TGCAGTGCTCTTCCCCGGGTTTCCTACGAGCAGTACTTC. Protein product: CSALPRVSYEQYF.

This clonotype was seen more than once but under ten times. The chain is built from TRBV27 and TRBJ1-2; the D is unclear. Trimming left V 3 bases short and J 3 bases short, with 11 bases between. This CDR3 comprises 14 residues. Germline V CDR1 and CDR2: MNHEY, SMNVEV (reference sequence). The CDR3 reads CASSLSRSHYGYTF. The CDR3 region has the DNA TGTGCCAGCAGTTTGAGCCGGAGTCACTATGGCTACACCTTC.

This clonotype was seen repeatedly, ten times or more. The genes are TRBV11-2 and TRBJ2-2; D ambiguous. The CDR3 totals 15 residues. Germline-derived CDR1 and CDR2 are SGHAT and FQNNGV. V was shortened by 0 bases and J by 1 base, with 6 bases between the two germline ends. The CDR3 loop is CASSLEPGNTGELFF. The CDR3, as DNA: TGTGCCAGCAGCTTAGAGCCGGGGAACACCGGGGAGCTGTTTTTT.

This clonotype was seen at least ten times. The gene calls are TRBV25-1 and TRBJ1-1, with TRBD1 as a possible D gene (5 bases). The V and J ends lost 8 bases and 5 bases respectively, with 15 bases between them. The CDR3 spans 13 residues. The germline V gene has CDR1 MGHDK and CDR2 SYGVNS. The CDR3 protein is CASLEFPGTEAFF. The CDR3 DNA sequence: TGTGCCAGCCTCGAATTCCCAGGGACTGAAGCTTTCTTT.